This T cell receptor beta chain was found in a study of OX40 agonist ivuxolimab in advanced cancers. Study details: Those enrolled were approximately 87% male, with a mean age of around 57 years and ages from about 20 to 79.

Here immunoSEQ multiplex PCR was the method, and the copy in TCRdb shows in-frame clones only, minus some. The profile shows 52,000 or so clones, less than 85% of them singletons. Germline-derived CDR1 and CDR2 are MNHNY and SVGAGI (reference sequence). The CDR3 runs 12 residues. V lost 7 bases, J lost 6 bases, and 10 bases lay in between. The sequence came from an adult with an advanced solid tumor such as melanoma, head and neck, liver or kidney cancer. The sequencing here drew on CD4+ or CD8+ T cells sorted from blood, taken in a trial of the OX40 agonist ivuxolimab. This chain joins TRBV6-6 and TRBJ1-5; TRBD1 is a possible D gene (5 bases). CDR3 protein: CASTQGGQPQHF. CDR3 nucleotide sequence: TGTGCCAGCACCCAGGGCGGTCAGCCCCAGCATTTT.